The rows below give T cell receptor beta chains drawn from one sample of a study of metastatic and nonmetastatic thyroid tumors. TCRdb called clones again from the PCR reads with MiXCR. Of under 30,000 clones listed, about 3.9% were seen once; the top ten hold 21%. The sequencing input was blood. Every receptor here comes from a female donor with papillary thyroid cancer or a benign thyroid nodule (not recorded which). Some clones in this sample may be carry-over from other donors' samples. Both conserved end residues are trimmed from each CDR3. Fields, in order: V gene, J gene, D gene, CDR3 protein. D genes are given only for firm matches.

v_gene: TRBV20-1
j_gene: TRBJ2-1
d_gene: TRBD2
CDR3aa: SARPLISGTYNEQF

v_gene: TRBV10-3
j_gene: TRBJ2-7
d_gene: TRBD2
CDR3aa: AIRGNERGDEQY

v_gene: TRBV20-1
j_gene: TRBJ2-1
d_gene: NA
CDR3aa: SAPSYNEQF

v_gene: TRBV11-1
j_gene: TRBJ2-3
d_gene: NA
CDR3aa: ASGKGSTDRQY

v_gene: TRBV6-9
j_gene: TRBJ1-4
d_gene: TRBD1
CDR3aa: ASSSYRGQGVNEKLF

v_gene: TRBV12-3/TRBV12-4
j_gene: TRBJ2-7
d_gene: NA
CDR3aa: ASSHPGVGPYEQY

v_gene: TRBV6-1
j_gene: TRBJ2-2
d_gene: NA
CDR3aa: ASILSGNTGELF

v_gene: TRBV9
j_gene: TRBJ2-5
d_gene: NA
CDR3aa: ASSAGHQETQY

v_gene: TRBV6-1
j_gene: TRBJ2-7
d_gene: NA
CDR3aa: ASRLTDSGSYEQY

v_gene: TRBV5-1
j_gene: TRBJ1-1
d_gene: TRBD1
CDR3aa: ASSLGTGALIEAF

v_gene: TRBV6-1
j_gene: TRBJ1-4
d_gene: NA
CDR3aa: ASKDWGNGEKLF

v_gene: TRBV20-1
j_gene: TRBJ2-1
d_gene: NA
CDR3aa: SAYRGEQF

v_gene: TRBV5-8
j_gene: TRBJ1-1
d_gene: NA
CDR3aa: ASSLLRRLNTEAF

v_gene: TRBV9
j_gene: TRBJ1-6
d_gene: NA
CDR3aa: ASGAGPINSPLH

v_gene: TRBV6-1
j_gene: TRBJ1-6
d_gene: NA
CDR3aa: ASSEGREHSPLH

v_gene: TRBV19
j_gene: TRBJ2-6
d_gene: NA
CDR3aa: ASSIRGGTGANVLT

v_gene: TRBV27
j_gene: TRBJ1-2
d_gene: TRBD1
CDR3aa: ASSLSGTGGNYGYT

v_gene: TRBV9
j_gene: TRBJ2-7
d_gene: NA
CDR3aa: ASSPRADPYEQY

v_gene: TRBV28
j_gene: TRBJ1-1
d_gene: NA
CDR3aa: ASSLYPPGTEAF

v_gene: TRBV12-3/TRBV12-4
j_gene: TRBJ2-1
d_gene: NA
CDR3aa: ASSPPVADYAEQF

v_gene: TRBV20-1
j_gene: TRBJ2-7
d_gene: TRBD1
CDR3aa: SATGQGREQY

v_gene: TRBV7-8
j_gene: TRBJ2-3
d_gene: NA
CDR3aa: ASSSIEIVSQY

v_gene: TRBV2
j_gene: TRBJ1-5
d_gene: TRBD1
CDR3aa: ASKSAAGGQPQH

v_gene: TRBV28
j_gene: TRBJ2-7
d_gene: TRBD2
CDR3aa: ASSPSGRLDEQY

v_gene: TRBV2
j_gene: TRBJ2-1
d_gene: NA
CDR3aa: ASRSGSEQF